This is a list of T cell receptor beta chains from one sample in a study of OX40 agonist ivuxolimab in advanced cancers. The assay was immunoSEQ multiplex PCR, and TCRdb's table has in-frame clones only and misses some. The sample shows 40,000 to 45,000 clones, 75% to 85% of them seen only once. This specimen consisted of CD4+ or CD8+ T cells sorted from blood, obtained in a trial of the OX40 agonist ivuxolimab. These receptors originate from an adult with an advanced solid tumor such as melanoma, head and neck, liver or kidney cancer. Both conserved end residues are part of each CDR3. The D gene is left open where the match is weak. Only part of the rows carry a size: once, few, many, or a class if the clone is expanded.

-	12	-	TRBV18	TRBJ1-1	TGTGCCAGCTCACCACAGGGATCCGAAGCTTTCTTT	CASSPQGSEAFF
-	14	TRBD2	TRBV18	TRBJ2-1	TGTGCCAGCTCCCAAGCGGGAGCGTACAATGAGCAGTTCTTC	CASSQAGAYNEQFF
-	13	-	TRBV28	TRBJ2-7	TGTGCCAGCAGGGCGATGGACAACTACGAGCAGTACTTC	CASRAMDNYEQYF
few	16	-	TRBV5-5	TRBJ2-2	TGTGCCAGCAGCTTGGCCCACTTAGTTAACACCGGGGAGCTGTTTTTT	CASSLAHLVNTGELFF
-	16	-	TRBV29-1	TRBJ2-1	TGCAGCGTTGAAGGGGGTAAACAGTTATCCCTGAATGAGCAGTTCTTC	CSVEGGKQLSLNEQFF
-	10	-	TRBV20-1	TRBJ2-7	TGCAGTGCTAGGTCTGCCGAGCAGTACTTC	CSARSAEQYF
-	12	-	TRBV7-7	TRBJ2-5	TGTGCTAGCAGGGCTGAAGACGAGACCCAGTACTTC	CASRAEDETQYF
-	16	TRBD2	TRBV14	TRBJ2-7	TGTGCCAGCAGCACCCAGGGACTAGCGGTTGTAGACGAGCAGTACTTC	CASSTQGLAVVDEQYF
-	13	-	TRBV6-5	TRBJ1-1	TGTGCCAGCAGTTACGGCATGAACACTGAAGCTTTCTTT	CASSYGMNTEAFF
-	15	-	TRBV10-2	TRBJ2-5	TGCGCCAGCAGTGAGTCCTGGAGGGGGCCGGAGACCCAGTACTTC	CASSESWRGPETQYF
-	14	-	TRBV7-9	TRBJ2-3	TGTGCCAGCAGCCCTGACCTGGGCGCAGATACGCAGTATTTT	CASSPDLGADTQYF
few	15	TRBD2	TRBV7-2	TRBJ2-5	TGTGCCAGCAGCAAAACTAGCGGGGCCCAAGAGACCCAGTACTTC	CASSKTSGAQETQYF
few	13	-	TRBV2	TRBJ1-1	TGTGCCAGCAGCGCCGGGCGGGTCAATGAAGCTTTCTTT	CASSAGRVNEAFF
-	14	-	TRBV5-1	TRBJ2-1	TGCGCCAGCAGCGCCACCGGGATATATAATGAGCAGTTCTTC	CASSATGIYNEQFF
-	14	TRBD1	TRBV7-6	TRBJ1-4	TGTGCCAGCAGCCGGGACAGGGGTAATGAAAAACTGTTTTTT	CASSRDRGNEKLFF
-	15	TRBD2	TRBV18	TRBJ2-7	TGTGCCAGCTCACCGTCTAGCGGGAGCCCCTACGAGCAGTACTTC	CASSPSSGSPYEQYF
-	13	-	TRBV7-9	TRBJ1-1	TGTGCCAGCAGCTCTTCCGGTTACTGGGAAGCTTTCTTT	CASSSSGYWEAFF
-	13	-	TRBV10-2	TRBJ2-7	TGCGCCAGCAGTGAGGGGGGAAGCTACGAGCAGTACTTC	CASSEGGSYEQYF
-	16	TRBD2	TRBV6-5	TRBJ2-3	TGTGCCAGCAGTTACGGGCTAGCGGGTAGTGCAGATACGCAGTATTTT	CASSYGLAGSADTQYF
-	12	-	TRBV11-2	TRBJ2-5	TGTGCCAGCAGTCGCCTCCAAGAGACCCAGTACTTC	CASSRLQETQYF
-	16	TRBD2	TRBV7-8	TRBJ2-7	TGTGCCAGTATAAAGGGGACTAGCGGAACTCCCTACGAGCAGTACTTC	CASIKGTSGTPYEQYF
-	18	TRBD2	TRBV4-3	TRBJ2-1	TGCGCCAGCAGCCAAGAACGATCTCAAGGTAGCGGGAGGAATGAGCAGTTCTTC	CASSQERSQGSGRNEQFF
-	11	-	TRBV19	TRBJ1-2	TGTGCCAGTAAAAAAGGGTATGGCTACACCTTC	CASKKGYGYTF
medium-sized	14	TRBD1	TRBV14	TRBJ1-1	TGTGCCAGTAAGACAGGGGAGCAGAACACTGAAGCTTTCTTT	CASKTGEQNTEAFF
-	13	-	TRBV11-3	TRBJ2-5	TGTGCCAGCAGCTTGGGCCAATCCGAGACCCAGTACTTC	CASSLGQSETQYF
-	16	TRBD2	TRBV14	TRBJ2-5	TGTGCCAGCAGCCAAGATCGGCTAGCGGCGCAAGAGACCCAGTACTTC	CASSQDRLAAQETQYF
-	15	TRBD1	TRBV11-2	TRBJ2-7	TGTGCCAGCAGCTTGGACAGGAGGTTATCCTACGAGCAGTACTTC	CASSLDRRLSYEQYF
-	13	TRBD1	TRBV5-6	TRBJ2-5	TGTGCCAGCAGCCGGGACAGGGGGGAGACCCAGTACTTC	CASSRDRGETQYF
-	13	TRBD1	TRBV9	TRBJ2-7	TGTGCCAGCAGTCGGGACAGTAACCTGGAGCAGTACTTC	CASSRDSNLEQYF
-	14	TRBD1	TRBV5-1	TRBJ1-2	TGCGCCAGCAGCTTGGAGGGACAGGGGTCTGGCTACACCTTC	CASSLEGQGSGYTF
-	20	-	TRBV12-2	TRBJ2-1	TGTGCAAGTCGCTTCCAACTCGGCAGGGGCCTTTGCTACGTACACAATGAGCAGTTCTTC	CASRFQLGRGLCYVHNEQFF
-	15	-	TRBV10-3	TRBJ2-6	TGTGCCATCAGTGCTATGGGCTCTGGGGCCAACGTCCTGACTTTC	CAISAMGSGANVLTF
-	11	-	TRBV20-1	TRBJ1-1	TGCAGTGCTAACATGAACACTGAAGCTTTCTTT	CSANMNTEAFF
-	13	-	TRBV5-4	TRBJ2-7	TGTGCCAGCAGCCTGGACAGATCCTACGAGCAGTACTTC	CASSLDRSYEQYF
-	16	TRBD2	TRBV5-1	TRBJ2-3	TGCGCCAGCAGCTTGGAGGTGGGAGGGCAGGCAGATACGCAGTATTTT	CASSLEVGGQADTQYF
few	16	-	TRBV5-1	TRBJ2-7	TGCGCCAGCAGCTTGGCCCGCGGGGTAAATTCGGACGAGCAGTACTTC	CASSLARGVNSDEQYF
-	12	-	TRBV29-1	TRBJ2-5	TGCAGCGTTACTCAGAACCAAGAGACCCAGTACTTC	CSVTQNQETQYF
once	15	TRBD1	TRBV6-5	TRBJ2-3	TGTGCCAGCAGTCGAACCGGGACAGGGGAGAGTACGCAGTATTTT	CASSRTGTGESTQYF
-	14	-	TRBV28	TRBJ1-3	TGTGCCAGCCTGGGCTTTAACTCTGGAAACACCATATATTTT	CASLGFNSGNTIYF
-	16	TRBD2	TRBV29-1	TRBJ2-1	TGCAGCGTTAGGACTAGCGGTCCCGTCTCCTACAATGAGCAGTTCTTC	CSVRTSGPVSYNEQFF
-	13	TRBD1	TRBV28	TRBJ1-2	TGTGCCAGCAGTCCCGGACAGGGGTCCGGCTACACCTTC	CASSPGQGSGYTF
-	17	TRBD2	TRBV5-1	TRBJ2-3	TGCGCCAGCAGCACAGGGAATAGCGGGAGCGGTACAGATACGCAGTATTTT	CASSTGNSGSGTDTQYF
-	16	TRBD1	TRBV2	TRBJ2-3	TGTGCCAGCATCCGGGACAGGGTCATGTTTGGAGATACGCAGTATTTT	CASIRDRVMFGDTQYF
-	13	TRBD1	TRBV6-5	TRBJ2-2	TGTGCCAGCAGCCGACAGGGCGGCGGGGAGCTGTTTTTT	CASSRQGGGELFF
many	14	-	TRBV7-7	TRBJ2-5	TGTGCTAGCAGCTTGAACCCCCAAGAGACGACCCAGTACTTC	CASSLNPQETTQYF
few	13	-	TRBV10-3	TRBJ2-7	TGTGCCATCAACGAGGGGGGAACCTACGAGCAGTACTTC	CAINEGGTYEQYF
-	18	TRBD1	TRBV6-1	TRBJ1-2	TGTGCCAGCAGTGATTTGAAGGGACAGGGGGCGAGGTACTATGGCTACACCTTC	CASSDLKGQGARYYGYTF